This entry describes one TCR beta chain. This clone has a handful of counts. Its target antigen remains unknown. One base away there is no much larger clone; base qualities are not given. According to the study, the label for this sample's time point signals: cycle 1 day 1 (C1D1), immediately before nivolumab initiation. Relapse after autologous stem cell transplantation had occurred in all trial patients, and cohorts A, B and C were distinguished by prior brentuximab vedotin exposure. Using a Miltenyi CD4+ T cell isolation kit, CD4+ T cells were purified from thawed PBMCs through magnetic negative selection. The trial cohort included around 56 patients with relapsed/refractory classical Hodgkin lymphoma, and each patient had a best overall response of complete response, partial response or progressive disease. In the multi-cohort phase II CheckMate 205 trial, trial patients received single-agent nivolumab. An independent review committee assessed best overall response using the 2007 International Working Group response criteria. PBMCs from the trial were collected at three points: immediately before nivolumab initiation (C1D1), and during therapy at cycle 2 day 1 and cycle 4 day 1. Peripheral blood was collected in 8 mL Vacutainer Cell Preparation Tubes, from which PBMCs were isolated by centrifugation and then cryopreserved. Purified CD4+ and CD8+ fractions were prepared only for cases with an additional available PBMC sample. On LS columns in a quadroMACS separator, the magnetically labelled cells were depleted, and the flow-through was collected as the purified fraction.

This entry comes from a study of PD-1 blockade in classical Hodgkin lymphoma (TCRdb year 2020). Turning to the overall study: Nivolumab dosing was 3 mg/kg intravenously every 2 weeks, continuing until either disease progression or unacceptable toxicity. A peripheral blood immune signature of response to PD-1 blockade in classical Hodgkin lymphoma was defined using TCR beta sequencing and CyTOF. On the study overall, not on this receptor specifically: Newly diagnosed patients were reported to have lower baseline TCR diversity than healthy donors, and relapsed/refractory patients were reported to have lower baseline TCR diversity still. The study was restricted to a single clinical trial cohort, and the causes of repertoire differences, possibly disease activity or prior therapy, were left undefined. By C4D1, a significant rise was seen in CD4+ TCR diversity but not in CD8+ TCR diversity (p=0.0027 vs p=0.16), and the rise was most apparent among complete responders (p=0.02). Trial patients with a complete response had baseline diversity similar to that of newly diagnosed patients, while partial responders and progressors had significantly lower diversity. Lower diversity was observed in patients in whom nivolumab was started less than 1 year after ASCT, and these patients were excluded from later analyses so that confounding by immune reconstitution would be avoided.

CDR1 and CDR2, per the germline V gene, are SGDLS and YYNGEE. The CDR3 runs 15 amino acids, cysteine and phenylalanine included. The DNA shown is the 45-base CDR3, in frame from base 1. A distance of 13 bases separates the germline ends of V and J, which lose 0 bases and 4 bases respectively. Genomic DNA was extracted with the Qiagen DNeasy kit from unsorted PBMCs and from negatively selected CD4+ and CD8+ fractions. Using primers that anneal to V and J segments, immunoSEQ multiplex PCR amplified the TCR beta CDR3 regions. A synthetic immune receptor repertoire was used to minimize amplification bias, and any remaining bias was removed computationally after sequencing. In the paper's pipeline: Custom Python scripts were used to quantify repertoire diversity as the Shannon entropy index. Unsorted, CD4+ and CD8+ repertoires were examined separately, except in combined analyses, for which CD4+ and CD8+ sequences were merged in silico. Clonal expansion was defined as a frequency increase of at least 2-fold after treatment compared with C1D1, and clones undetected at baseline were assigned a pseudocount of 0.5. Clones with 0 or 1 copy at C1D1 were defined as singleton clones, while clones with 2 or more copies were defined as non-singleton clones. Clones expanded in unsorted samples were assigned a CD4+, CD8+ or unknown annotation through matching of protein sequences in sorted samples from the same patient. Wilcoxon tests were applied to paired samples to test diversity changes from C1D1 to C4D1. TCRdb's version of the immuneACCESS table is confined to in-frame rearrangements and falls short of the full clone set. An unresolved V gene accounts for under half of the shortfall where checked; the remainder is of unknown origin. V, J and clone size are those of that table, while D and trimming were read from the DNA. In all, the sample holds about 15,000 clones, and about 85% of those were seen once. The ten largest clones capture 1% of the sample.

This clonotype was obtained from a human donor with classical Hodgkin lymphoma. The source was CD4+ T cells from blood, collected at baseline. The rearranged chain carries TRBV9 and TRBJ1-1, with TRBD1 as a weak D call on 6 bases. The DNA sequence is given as TGTGCCAGCAGCGTAGTGCCGGGGGCGGGCACTGAAGCTTTCTTT. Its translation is CASSVVPGAGTEAFF.